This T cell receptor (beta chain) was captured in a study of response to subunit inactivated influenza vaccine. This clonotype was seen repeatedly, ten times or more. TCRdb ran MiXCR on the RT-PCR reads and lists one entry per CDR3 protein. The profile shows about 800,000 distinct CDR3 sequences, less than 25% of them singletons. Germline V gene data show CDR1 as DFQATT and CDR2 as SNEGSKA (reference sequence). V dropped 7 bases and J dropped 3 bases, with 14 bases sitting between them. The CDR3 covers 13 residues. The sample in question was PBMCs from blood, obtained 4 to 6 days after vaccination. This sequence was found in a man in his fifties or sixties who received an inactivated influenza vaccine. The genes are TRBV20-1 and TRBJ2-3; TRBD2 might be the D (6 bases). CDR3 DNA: TGCAGTGTGGAGGTAGCGGCGACAGATACGCAGTATTTT. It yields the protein CSVEVAATDTQYF.